The clone carrying this T cell receptor beta chain was observed a handful of times. Its specificity is not known. This specimen belongs to a study of identical twins. MiXCR, run by TCRdb on the 5' RACE reads, gives a single entry per CDR3 protein. The sample has fewer than 800,000 distinct CDR3 sequences, around 7.4% seen once; the top ten hold less than 2%. General study results and limits: Abundant beta clonotypes from cord blood had fewer insertions, unlike memory repertoires, which showed none.

CDR1 is MNHEY and CDR2 is SVGAGI in the germline V gene. Trimming removed 0 bases from V and 3 bases from J; junction bases left unmatched: 6. There are 17 residues in the CDR3. These data also featured in a second study, about yellow fever vaccine responses in identical twins.

The origin of this receptor is a woman under 30 in good health. The chain has TRBV6-5 and TRBJ2-3; 10 nucleotides agree with TRBD2. Sequencing was carried out using PBMCs. The CDR3 DNA is TGTGCCAGCAGTTACTCGACTCCTAGCGGGAGTACAGATACGCAGTATTTT. Translated, it gives CASSYSTPSGSTDTQYF.